Sequencing of this T cell receptor (beta chain) was carried out in a study of CD8+ T cells in alopecia areata. Study summary: Oral tofacitinib, 5 to 10 mg twice daily, was given in an open-label trial. Treatment with tofacitinib (6 to 18 months) was followed by 6 months off drug.

Only a few counts were recorded for this clone. Alopecia areata patients had lesional scalp punch biopsies and peripheral blood taken from them. The authors extracted RNA and reverse transcribed it into cDNA as the sequencing template. Sequencing was performed with immunoSEQ multiplex PCR; in TCRdb, only in-frame clones are kept and a portion is missing. The sample has 140,000 or so clones, approximately 50% seen once. This sample comprised CD4+ T cells sorted from blood, obtained at week 0. This TCR was sampled from a human donor with alopecia areata.

The CDR3 bases are TGCAGCTCCAGACTAGCGGGTGGTCGCACGCAGTATTTT. It specifies CSSRLAGGRTQYF. The rearrangement uses TRBV29-1 and TRBJ2-3, with 10 bases lining up with TRBD2. Per the germline V gene, CDR1 is SQVTM and CDR2 is ANQGSEA. The CDR3 has 13 residues. Trimming at V came to 8 bases and at J to 9 bases, leaving 11 bases not matched to a gene.